What follows are 10 T cell receptor beta chains derived from one specimen sequenced in a study of cytomegalovirus exposure and HLA in healthy donors (dated by TCRdb to the late 2010s). The library came from the immunoSEQ multiplex PCR assay. For the multiplex PCR, a mixture combining 60 forward primers for TCR Vbeta segments and 13 reverse primers for TCR Jbeta segments was used. TCRdb took over this immuneACCESS table, retaining in-frame rearrangements with V and J assigned. Such tables are incomplete; in checked studies, under half of the missing clones stem from an unresolved V gene, and the remainder is unexplained. This sample comprises about 180,000 clones, about 80% of them detected only once. The ten largest account for approximately 1.2% of the sample. Sequenced: PBMCs. The source of these receptors is a man aged 30 to 45 in good health and CMV-seronegative.

The CDR3 nucleotides are TGTGCCAGCAGCTTAATGCGGGAGCGGTACAATGAGCAGTTCTTC. This encodes CASSLMRERYNEQFF. The chain carries TRBV7-3 and TRBJ2-1; 7 nucleotides agree with TRBD2. CDR3 length equals 15 residues. V shed 1 base and J 4 bases; nucleotides not matched to a gene: 4. The germline V gene has CDR1 SGHTA and CDR2 FQGTGA.

The rearrangement links TRBV18 to TRBJ2-7; TRBD2 matches at 9 bases. V gave up 3 bases and J gave up 2 bases; unmatched junction bases: 2. CDR1 is KGHSH and CDR2 is LQKENI in the germline V gene. This CDR3 spans 14 amino acids. The CDR3 is CASSPSGSAYEQYF. DNA of the CDR3: TGTGCCAGCTCACCTAGCGGGAGTGCCTACGAGCAGTACTTC.

The rearrangement uses TRBV11-3 and TRBJ2-7; the match to TRBD1 covers 9 bases. Germline assignment: CDR1 SGHNT and CDR2 YENEEA. Trimming removed 3 bases from V and 1 base from J; junction bases left unmatched: 4. The CDR3 contains 15 residues. The CDR3 here is CASSFGTGLSYEQYF. DNA for the CDR3: TGTGCCAGCAGCTTCGGGACAGGGCTGTCCTACGAGCAGTACTTC.

This clone was seen a handful of times. The chain combines TRBV15 with TRBJ1-2; D possibly corresponds to TRBD1 (5 bases). Germline values: CDR1 LNHNV, CDR2 YYDKDF (reference sequence). V shed 6 bases and J shed 2 bases, with 13 bases lying between them. The CDR3 totals 14 residues. The CDR3 spells CATRAGNNNYGYTF. The CDR3 DNA follows: TGTGCCACCAGGGCAGGGAACAACAACTATGGCTACACCTTC.

As for this clone: At one end, the junction sequence differs from germline, possibly due to a read error. This rearrangement joins TRBV27 to TRBJ1-5; possibly TRBD1 for D (6 bases). The germline V gene has CDR1 MNHEY and CDR2 SMNVEV (reference sequence). The CDR3 length is 12 residues. CDR3 residues: CVSGTNSQPQHF. DNA for the CDR3: TGTGTCAGCGGGACAAATAGTCAGCCCCAGCATTTT.

This clone was counted between two and nine times. The chain employs TRBV5-1 and TRBJ1-3; D is unresolved. This CDR3 has 19 amino acids. Looked up from germline, CDR1 is SGHRS and CDR2 is YFSETQ. V lost 2 bases to trimming and J lost 2 bases, with 23 bases between them. CDR3 nucleotides: TGCGCCAGCAGCTTCGCTGGAGGGCCGACCCAAAGAACTGGAAACACCATATATTTT. Protein product: CASSFAGGPTQRTGNTIYF.

V and J are TRBV5-1 and TRBJ2-5, with TRBD2 matching over 8 bases. There are 14 residues in the CDR3. V shed 6 bases, J shed 1 base, and the junction held 5 bases outside the gene matches. Germline-derived CDR1 and CDR2 are SGHRS and YFSETQ. The CDR3 loop reads CASTTGGFQETQYF. CDR3 coding DNA: TGCGCCAGCACTACGGGGGGGTTCCAAGAGACCCAGTACTTC.

This CDR3 reads CASNKTGQTSNQPQHF. The CDR3 region has the DNA TGCGCCAGCAACAAGACAGGGCAAACTAGCAATCAGCCCCAGCATTTT. The chain has TRBV10-1 and TRBJ1-5; 7 bases fit TRBD1. Germline values: CDR1 WNHNN, CDR2 SYGVQD (reference sequence). V gave up 7 bases and J gave up 0 bases; unmatched junction bases: 9. The CDR3 runs 16 residues.

The genes are TRBV18 and TRBJ1-5; 10 nucleotides align to TRBD1. The CDR3 totals 19 residues. Germline trimming cut 2 bases from V and 0 bases from J; bases unmatched to any gene: 10. From germline, CDR1 is KGHSH and CDR2 LQKENI. In DNA, the CDR3 is TGTGCCAGCTCACCAACAGGGACAGGGGAATTGTATAGCAATCAGCCCCAGCATTTT. Translation gives CASSPTGTGELYSNQPQHF.

The chain employs TRBV1 and TRBJ2-7; no check of the table's D call, TRBD1, against the DNA was made. TRBV1 is deemed a pseudogene. The CDR3 consists of 15 residues. DNA of the CDR3: TGCACCAGCAGCGAAACAACAGAACCTTCCTACGAGCAGTACTTC. It yields the protein CTSSETTEPSYEQYF.